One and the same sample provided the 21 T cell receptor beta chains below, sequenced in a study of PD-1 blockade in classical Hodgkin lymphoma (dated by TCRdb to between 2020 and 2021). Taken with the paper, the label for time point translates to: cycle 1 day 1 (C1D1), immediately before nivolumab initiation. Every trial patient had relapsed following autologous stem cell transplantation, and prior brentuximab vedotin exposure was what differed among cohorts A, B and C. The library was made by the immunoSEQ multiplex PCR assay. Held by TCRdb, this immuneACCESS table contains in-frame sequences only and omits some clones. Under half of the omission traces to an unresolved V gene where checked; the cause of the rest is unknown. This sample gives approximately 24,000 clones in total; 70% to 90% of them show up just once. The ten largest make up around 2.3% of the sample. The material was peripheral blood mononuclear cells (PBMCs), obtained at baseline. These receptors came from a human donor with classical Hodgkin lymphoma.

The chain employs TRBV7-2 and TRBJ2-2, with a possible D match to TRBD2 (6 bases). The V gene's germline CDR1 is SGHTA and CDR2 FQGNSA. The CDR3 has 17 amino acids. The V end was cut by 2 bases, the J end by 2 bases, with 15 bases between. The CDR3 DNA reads TGTGCCAGCAGCTTATTATCCGGGACTTACAACACCGGGGAGCTGTTTTTT. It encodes CASSLLSGTYNTGELFF.

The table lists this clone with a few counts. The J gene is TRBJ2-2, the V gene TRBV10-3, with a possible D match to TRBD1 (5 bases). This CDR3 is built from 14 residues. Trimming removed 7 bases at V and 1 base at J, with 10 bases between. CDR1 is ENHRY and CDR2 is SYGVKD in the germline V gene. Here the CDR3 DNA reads TGTGCCATCACCAACCAGGGGAACACCGGGGAGCTGTTTTTT. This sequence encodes CAITNQGNTGELFF.

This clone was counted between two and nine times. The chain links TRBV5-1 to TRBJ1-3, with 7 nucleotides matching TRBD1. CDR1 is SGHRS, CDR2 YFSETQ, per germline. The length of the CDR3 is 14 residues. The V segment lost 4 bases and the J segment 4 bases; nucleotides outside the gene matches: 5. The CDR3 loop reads CASSPGQDGNTIYF. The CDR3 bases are TGCGCCAGCAGCCCAGGACAGGACGGAAACACCATATATTTT.

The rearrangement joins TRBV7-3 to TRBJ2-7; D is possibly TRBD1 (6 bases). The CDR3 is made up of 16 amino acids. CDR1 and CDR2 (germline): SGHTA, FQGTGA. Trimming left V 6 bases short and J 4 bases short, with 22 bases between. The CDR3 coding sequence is TGTGCCAGCAGTCGAAACCGCCGGGACATAGAATACGAGCAGTACTTC. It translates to CASSRNRRDIEYEQYF. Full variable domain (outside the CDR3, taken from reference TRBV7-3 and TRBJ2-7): GAGVSQTPSNKVTEKGKYVELRCDPISGHTALYWYRQSLGQGPEFLIYFQGTGAADDSGLPNDRFFAVRPEGSVSTLKIQRTERGDSAVYLCASSRNRRDIEYEQYFGPGTRLTVT.

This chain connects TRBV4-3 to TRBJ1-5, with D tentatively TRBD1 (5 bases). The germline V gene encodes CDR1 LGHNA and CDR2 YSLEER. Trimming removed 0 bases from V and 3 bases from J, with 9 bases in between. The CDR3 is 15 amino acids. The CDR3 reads CASSQDQGYNQPQHF. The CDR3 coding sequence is TGCGCCAGCAGCCAAGATCAGGGCTACAATCAGCCCCAGCATTTT.

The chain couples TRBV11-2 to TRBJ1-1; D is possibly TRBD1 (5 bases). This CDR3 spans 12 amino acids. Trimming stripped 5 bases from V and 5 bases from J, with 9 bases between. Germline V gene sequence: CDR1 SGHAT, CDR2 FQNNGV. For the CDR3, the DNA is TGTGCCAGCAGCCGCGGGGGGACTGAAGCTTTCTTT. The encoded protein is CASSRGGTEAFF.

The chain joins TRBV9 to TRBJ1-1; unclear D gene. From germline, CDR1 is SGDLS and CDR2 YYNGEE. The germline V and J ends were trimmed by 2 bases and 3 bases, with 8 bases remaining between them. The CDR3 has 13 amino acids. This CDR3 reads CASSVGIDTEAFF. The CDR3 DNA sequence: TGTGCCAGCAGCGTGGGGATTGACACTGAAGCTTTCTTT. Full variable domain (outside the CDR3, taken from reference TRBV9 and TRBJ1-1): DSGVTQTPKHLITATGQRVTLRCSPRSGDLSVYWYQQSLDQGLQFLIQYYNGEERAKGNILERFSAQQFPDLHSELNLSSLELGDSALYFCASSVGIDTEAFFGQGTRLTVV.

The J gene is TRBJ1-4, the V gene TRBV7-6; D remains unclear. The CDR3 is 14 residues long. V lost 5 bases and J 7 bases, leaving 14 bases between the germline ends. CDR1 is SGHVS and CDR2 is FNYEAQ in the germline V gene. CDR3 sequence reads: CASSPDLLGEKLFF. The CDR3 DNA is TGTGCCAGCAGCCCCGACCTTCTGGGTGAAAAACTGTTTTTT.

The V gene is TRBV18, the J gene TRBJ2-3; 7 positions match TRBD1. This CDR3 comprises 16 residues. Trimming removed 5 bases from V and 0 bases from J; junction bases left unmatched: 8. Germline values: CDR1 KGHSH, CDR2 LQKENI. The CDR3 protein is CASSSGTASSTDTQYF. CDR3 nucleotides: TGTGCCAGCTCATCCGGGACAGCCTCTAGCACAGATACGCAGTATTTT.

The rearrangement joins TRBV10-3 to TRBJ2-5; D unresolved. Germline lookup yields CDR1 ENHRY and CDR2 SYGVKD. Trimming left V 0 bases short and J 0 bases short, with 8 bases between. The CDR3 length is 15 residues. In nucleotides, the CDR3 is TGTGCCATCAGTGAGTCCCGGCGGTACCAAGAGACCCAGTACTTC. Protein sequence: CAISESRRYQETQYF.

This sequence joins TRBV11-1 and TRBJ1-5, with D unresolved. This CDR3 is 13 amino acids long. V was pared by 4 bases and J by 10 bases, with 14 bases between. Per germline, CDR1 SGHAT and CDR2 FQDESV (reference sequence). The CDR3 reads CASSSEVGLPQHF. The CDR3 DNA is TGTGCCAGCAGCTCAGAAGTCGGGCTTCCCCAGCATTTT.

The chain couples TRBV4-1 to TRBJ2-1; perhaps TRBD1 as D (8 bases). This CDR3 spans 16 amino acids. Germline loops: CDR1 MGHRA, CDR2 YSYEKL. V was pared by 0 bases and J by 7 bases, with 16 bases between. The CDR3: CASSQDTGGGLNEQFF. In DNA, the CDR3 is TGCGCCAGCAGCCAAGATACAGGGGGGGGCCTGAATGAGCAGTTCTTC.

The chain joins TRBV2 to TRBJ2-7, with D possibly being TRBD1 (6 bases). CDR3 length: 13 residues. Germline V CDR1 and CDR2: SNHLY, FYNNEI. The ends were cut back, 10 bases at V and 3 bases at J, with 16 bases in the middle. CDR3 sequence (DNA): TGTGCCACCCGGGAACAGGGTAACTACGAGCAGTACTTC. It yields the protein CATREQGNYEQYF. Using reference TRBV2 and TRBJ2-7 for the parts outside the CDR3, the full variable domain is EPEVTQTPSHQVTQMGQEVILRCVPISNHLYFYWYRQILGQKVEFLVSFYNNEISEKSEIFDDQFSVERPDGSNFTLKIRSTKLEDSAMYFCATREQGNYEQYFGPGTRLTVT.

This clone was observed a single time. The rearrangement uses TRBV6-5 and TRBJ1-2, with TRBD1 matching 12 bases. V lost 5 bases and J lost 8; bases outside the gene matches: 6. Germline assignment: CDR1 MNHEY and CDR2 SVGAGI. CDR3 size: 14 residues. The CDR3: CASSPGQGARGYTF. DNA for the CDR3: TGTGCCAGCAGTCCGGGACAGGGGGCCAGGGGCTACACCTTC.

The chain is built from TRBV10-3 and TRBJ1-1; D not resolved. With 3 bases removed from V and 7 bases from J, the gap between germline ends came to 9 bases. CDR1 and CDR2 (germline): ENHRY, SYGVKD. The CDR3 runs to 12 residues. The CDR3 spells CAISDGQYEAFF. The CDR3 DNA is TGTGCCATCAGTGATGGGCAATATGAAGCTTTCTTT.

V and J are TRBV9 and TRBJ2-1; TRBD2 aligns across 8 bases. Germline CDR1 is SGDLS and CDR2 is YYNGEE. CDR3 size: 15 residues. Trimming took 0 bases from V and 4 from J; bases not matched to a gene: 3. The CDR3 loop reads CASSVGSGGYNEQFF. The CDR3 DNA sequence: TGTGCCAGCAGCGTAGGGAGCGGGGGATACAATGAGCAGTTCTTC.

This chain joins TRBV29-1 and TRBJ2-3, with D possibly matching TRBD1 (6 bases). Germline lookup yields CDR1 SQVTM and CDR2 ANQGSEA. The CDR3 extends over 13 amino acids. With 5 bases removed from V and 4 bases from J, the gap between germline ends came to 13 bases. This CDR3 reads CSVPRDNSDTQYF. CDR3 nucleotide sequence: TGCAGCGTTCCCCGGGACAACTCAGATACGCAGTATTTT.

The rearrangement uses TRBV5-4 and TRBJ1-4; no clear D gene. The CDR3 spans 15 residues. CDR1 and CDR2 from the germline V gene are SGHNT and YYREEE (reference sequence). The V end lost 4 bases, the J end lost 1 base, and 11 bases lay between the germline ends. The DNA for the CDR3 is TGTGCCAGCAGCGACGGTGTGGGAACTAATGAAAAACTGTTTTTT. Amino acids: CASSDGVGTNEKLFF.

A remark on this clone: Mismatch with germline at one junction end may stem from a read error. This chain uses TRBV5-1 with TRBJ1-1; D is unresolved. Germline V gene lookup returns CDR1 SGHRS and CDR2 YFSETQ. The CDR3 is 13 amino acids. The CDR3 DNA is TGTGCCAGCAGCCCGTTCGTGAACACTGAAGCTTTCTTT. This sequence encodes CASSPFVNTEAFF.

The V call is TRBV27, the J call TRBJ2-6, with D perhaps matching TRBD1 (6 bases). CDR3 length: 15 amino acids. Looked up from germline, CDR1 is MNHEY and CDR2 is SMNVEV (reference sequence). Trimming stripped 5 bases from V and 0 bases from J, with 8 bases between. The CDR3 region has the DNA TGTGCCAGCAGTAAAGGGGGCTCTGGGGCCAACGTCCTGACTTTC. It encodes CASSKGGSGANVLTF.

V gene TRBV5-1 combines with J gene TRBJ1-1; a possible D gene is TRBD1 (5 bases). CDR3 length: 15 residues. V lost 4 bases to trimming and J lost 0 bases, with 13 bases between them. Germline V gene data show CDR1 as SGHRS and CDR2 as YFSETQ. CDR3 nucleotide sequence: TGCGCCAGCAGCCCGCTAGAGGGGCTGAACACTGAAGCTTTCTTT. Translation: CASSPLEGLNTEAFF.